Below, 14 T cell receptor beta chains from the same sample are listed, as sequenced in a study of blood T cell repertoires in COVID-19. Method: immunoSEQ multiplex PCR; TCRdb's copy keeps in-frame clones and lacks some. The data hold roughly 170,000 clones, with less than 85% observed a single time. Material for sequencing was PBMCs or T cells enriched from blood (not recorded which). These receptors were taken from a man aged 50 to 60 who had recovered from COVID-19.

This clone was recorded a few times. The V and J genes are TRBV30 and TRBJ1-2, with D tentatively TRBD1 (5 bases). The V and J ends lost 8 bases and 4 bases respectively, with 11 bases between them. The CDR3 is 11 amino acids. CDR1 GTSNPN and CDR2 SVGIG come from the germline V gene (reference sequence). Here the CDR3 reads CATGRTYGYTF. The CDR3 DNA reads TGTGCCACAGGAAGGACCTATGGCTACACCTTC. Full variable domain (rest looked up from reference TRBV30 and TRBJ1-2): SQTIHQWPATLVQPVGSPLSLECTVEGTSNPNLYWYRQAAGRGLQLLFYSVGIGQISSEVPQNLSASRPQDRQFILSSKKLLLSDSGFYLCATGRTYGYTFGSGTRLTVV.

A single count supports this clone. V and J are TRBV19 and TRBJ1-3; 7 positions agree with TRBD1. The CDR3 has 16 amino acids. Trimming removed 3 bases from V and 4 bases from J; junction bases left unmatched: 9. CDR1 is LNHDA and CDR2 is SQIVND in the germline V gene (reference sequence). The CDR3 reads CASSILTGTEGNTIYF. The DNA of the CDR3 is TGTGCCAGTAGTATTCTGACCGGGACAGAAGGAAACACCATATATTTT.

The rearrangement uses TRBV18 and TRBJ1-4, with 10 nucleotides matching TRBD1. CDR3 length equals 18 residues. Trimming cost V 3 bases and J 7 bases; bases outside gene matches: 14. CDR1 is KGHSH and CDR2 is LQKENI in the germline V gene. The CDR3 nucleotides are TGTGCCAGCTCACCCGCATCCGGACCGGGACAGGGGACTGAAAAACTGTTTTTT. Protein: CASSPASGPGQGTEKLFF.

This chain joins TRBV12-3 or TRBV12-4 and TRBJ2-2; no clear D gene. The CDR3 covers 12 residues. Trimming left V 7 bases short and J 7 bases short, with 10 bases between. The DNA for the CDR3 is TGTGCCAGCACCCCCCTAGACGGGGAGCTGTTTTTT. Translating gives CASTPLDGELFF.

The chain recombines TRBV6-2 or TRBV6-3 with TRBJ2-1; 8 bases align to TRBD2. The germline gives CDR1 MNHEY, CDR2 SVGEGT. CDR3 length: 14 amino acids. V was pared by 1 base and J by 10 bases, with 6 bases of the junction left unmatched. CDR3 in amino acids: CASSYLYTSGEQFF. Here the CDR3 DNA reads TGTGCCAGCAGTTACTTGTACACTAGCGGAGAGCAGTTCTTC.

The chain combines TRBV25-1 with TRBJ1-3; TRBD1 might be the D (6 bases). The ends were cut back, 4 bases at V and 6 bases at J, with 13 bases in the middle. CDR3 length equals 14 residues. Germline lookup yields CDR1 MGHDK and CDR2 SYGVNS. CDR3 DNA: TGTGCCAGCAGTGCGGGACAACTGACAAACACCATATATTTT. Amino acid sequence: CASSAGQLTNTIYF.

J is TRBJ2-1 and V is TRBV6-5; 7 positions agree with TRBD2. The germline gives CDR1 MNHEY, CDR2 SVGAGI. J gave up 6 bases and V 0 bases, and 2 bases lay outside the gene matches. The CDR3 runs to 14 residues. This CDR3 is CASSYSGTTNEQFF. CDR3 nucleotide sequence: TGTGCCAGCAGTTACTCCGGGACTACCAATGAGCAGTTCTTC.

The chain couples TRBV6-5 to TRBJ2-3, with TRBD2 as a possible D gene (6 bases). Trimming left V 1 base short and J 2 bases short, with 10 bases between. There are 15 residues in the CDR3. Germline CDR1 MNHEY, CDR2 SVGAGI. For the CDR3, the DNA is TGTGCCAGCAGTTACTGGGGGGTGAACACAGATACGCAGTATTTT. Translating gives CASSYWGVNTDTQYF.

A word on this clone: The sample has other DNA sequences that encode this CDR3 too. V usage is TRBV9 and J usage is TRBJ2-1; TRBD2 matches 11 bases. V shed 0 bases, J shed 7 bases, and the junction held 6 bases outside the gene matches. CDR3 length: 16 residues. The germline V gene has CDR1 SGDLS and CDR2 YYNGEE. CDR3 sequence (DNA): TGTGCCAGCAGCGTAGCGGCTAGCGGGGGGATAAATGAGCAGTTCTTC. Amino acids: CASSVAASGGINEQFF.

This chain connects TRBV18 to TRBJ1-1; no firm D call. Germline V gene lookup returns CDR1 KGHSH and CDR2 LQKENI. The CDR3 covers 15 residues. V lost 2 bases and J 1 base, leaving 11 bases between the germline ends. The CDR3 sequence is CASSPRVSGNTEAFF. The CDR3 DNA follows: TGTGCCAGCTCACCAAGAGTCTCGGGGAACACTGAAGCTTTCTTT. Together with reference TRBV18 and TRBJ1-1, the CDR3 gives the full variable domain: NAGVMQNPRHLVRRRGQEARLRCSPMKGHSHVYWYRQLPEEGLKFMVYLQKENIIDESGMPKERFSAEFPKEGPSILRIQQVVRGDSAAYFCASSPRVSGNTEAFFGQGTRLTVV.

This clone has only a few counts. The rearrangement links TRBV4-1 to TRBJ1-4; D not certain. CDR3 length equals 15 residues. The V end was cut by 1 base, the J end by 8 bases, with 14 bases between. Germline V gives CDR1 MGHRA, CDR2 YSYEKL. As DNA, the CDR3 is TGCGCCAGCAGCCAAGCGATAGGACGGGGAGAAAAACTGTTTTTT. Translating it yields CASSQAIGRGEKLFF.

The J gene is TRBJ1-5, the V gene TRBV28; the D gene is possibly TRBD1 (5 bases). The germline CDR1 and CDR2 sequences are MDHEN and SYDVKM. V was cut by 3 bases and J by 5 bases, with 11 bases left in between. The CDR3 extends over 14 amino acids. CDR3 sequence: CASSFGGNHQPQHF. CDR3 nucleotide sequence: TGTGCCAGCAGTTTTGGGGGGAATCATCAGCCCCAGCATTTT.

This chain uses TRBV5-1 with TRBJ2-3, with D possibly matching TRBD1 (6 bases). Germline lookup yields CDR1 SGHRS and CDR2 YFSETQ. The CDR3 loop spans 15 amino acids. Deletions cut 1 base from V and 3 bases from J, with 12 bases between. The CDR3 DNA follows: TGCGCCAGCAGCTTGTATACAGGGTCGACAGATACGCAGTATTTT. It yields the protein CASSLYTGSTDTQYF.

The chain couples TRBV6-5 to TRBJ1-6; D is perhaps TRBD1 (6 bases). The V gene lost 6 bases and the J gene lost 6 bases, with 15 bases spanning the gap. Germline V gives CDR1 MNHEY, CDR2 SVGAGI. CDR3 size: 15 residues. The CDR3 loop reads CASSRLGQVNSPLHF. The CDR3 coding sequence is TGTGCCAGCAGCAGACTGGGACAAGTTAATTCACCCCTCCACTTT.